The 22 T cell receptor beta chains reported below all come from one sample, sequenced in a study of T cell clones after liver transplantation. Profiling relied on immunoSEQ multiplex PCR, and the TCRdb table lists in-frame clones only, not all of them. The table has about 17,000 clones, around 82% seen once. Sample: CD8+ T cells from blood, taken roughly 50 months after liver transplant. The receptors come from a human patient who received a liver transplant. T cells may partly derive from the graft donor.

The chain links TRBV5-6 to TRBJ2-7; the D gene is possibly TRBD1 (5 bases). Trimming stripped 0 bases from V and 3 bases from J, with 13 bases between. Germline assignment: CDR1 SGHDT and CDR2 YYEEEE. The CDR3 runs to 15 residues. CDR3 bases: TGTGCCAGCAGCTTGGGTGCTGGGGCTAGCTACGAGCAGTACTTC. Translated, it gives CASSLGAGASYEQYF.

CDR3: CASSYSTPPYEQYF. Written as DNA, the CDR3 is TGTGCCAGCAGTTACTCGACCCCCCCCTACGAGCAGTACTTC. The V gene is TRBV6-6, the J gene TRBJ2-7, with D unclear. The V gene lost 0 bases and the J gene lost 2 bases, with 8 bases spanning the gap. This CDR3 comprises 14 residues. The germline CDR1 and CDR2 sequences are MNHNY and SVGAGI (reference sequence).

This chain joins TRBV9 and TRBJ2-7, with 11 positions matching TRBD2. The CDR3 is 15 amino acids. Germline-derived CDR1 and CDR2 are SGDLS and YYNGEE. The junction had 4 bases not matched to a gene; V was cut back by 2 bases and J by 3 bases. CDR3 sequence: CASSVSGLADYEQYF. The CDR3 DNA is TGTGCCAGCAGCGTTTCGGGACTAGCGGACTACGAGCAGTACTTC.

This chain connects TRBV27 to TRBJ2-4; D is perhaps TRBD1 (5 bases). The CDR3 spans 13 residues. CDR1 and CDR2 (germline): MNHEY, SMNVEV (reference sequence). The germline V and J ends were trimmed by 5 bases and 6 bases, with 11 bases remaining between them. As DNA, the CDR3 is TGTGCCAGCAGTGTACCTGACAGAAACATTCAGTACTTC. Its protein is CASSVPDRNIQYF.

The rearrangement uses TRBV4-1 and TRBJ1-1; D ambiguous. Per the germline V gene, CDR1 is MGHRA and CDR2 is YSYEKL. The CDR3 loop spans 14 amino acids. Trimming pared 1 base from V and 6 bases from J, leaving 12 bases between. CDR3 nucleotide sequence: TGCGCCAGCAGCCAAGTAACCGTAGAAGCTGAAGCTTTCTTT. Protein product: CASSQVTVEAEAFF.

CDR3 sequence (DNA): TGTGCCAGCAGCACAAGGCGATGGGGAAACACCATATATTTT. Translating gives CASSTRRWGNTIYF. The J gene is TRBJ1-3, the V gene TRBV7-3, with D unresolved. The CDR3 is 14 residues long. Germline V gives CDR1 SGHTA, CDR2 FQGTGA. V shed 5 bases and J shed 4 bases, with 12 bases lying between them.

This sequence joins TRBV12-5 and TRBJ1-1, with TRBD1 as a possible D gene (5 bases). Germline CDR1 and CDR2: LGHNT and FRNRAP. The CDR3 extends over 13 amino acids. Trimming took 3 bases from V and 6 from J, leaving 11 bases between them. The CDR3 here is CASGFQGEAEAFF. The CDR3, as DNA: TGTGCTAGTGGTTTTCAGGGAGAGGCTGAAGCTTTCTTT.

The chain combines TRBV4-1 with TRBJ2-3, with D perhaps matching TRBD2 (6 bases). Trimming left V 4 bases short and J 2 bases short, with 22 bases between. From germline, CDR1 is MGHRA and CDR2 YSYEKL. This CDR3 region has 18 residues. The CDR3 is CASSLGPTGSGYTDTQYF. The CDR3, as DNA: TGCGCCAGCAGCCTTGGACCGACTGGGAGCGGGTACACAGATACGCAGTATTTT.

The CDR3 spells CASSPRANEKLFF. The CDR3, as DNA: TGTGCCAGCAGCCCCCGAGCTAATGAAAAACTGTTTTTT. The rearrangement uses TRBV7-6 and TRBJ1-4, with D unresolved. The CDR3 contains 13 residues. Per the germline V gene, CDR1 is SGHVS and CDR2 is FNYEAQ. The ends were cut back, 5 bases at V and 3 bases at J, with 7 bases in the middle.

The V gene is TRBV4-2, the J gene TRBJ2-7, with D perhaps TRBD2 (5 bases). The germline gives CDR1 LGHNA, CDR2 YNFKEQ. The CDR3 covers 16 residues. V was shortened by 1 base and J by 0 bases, with 13 bases between the two germline ends. The CDR3 sequence: CASSQVSAEGSYEQYF. The CDR3 nucleotides are TGTGCCAGCAGCCAAGTTTCGGCTGAGGGCTCCTACGAGCAGTACTTC.

The rearrangement uses TRBV18 and TRBJ2-1; a weak D match, TRBD2 (6 bases). This CDR3 is built from 15 residues. The V gene's germline CDR1 is KGHSH and CDR2 LQKENI. V lost 3 bases and J 5 bases, leaving 14 bases between the germline ends. The CDR3 region is CASSPRTGVNNEQFF. CDR3 in DNA: TGTGCCAGCTCACCCAGGACGGGAGTGAACAATGAGCAGTTCTTC. The full variable domain, with the rest looked up from reference TRBV18 and TRBJ2-1, is NAGVMQNPRHLVRRRGQEARLRCSPMKGHSHVYWYRQLPEEGLKFMVYLQKENIIDESGMPKERFSAEFPKEGPSILRIQQVVRGDSAAYFCASSPRTGVNNEQFFGPGTRLTVL.

The genes are TRBV6-6 and TRBJ1-1, with a weak D call TRBD1 (5 bases). This CDR3 is built from 14 residues. Germline V CDR1 and CDR2: MNHNY, SVGAGI (reference sequence). With 6 bases removed from V and 4 bases from J, the gap between germline ends came to 15 bases. The CDR3 DNA sequence: TGTGCCAGCAGCCTGACGGGGGAGGGCACTGAAGCTTTCTTT. Translating it yields CASSLTGEGTEAFF.

V is TRBV7-9 and J is TRBJ2-1; 10 bases map to TRBD1. CDR1 and CDR2 from the germline V gene are SEHNR and FQNEAQ (reference sequence). The CDR3 is 14 amino acids. J lost 6 bases, V lost 3 bases, and 2 bases had no gene match. CDR3 DNA: TGTGCCAGCAGCTTGACAGGGGGCCCCAATGAGCAGTTCTTC. This translates into CASSLTGGPNEQFF.

The CDR3 spells CASSFYGETQYF. The CDR3 DNA reads TGTGCCAGCAGCTTTTATGGGGAGACCCAGTACTTC. The chain is built from TRBV7-9 and TRBJ2-5; no reliable D call. In germline, CDR1 is SEHNR, CDR2 FQNEAQ (reference sequence). The V end lost 3 bases, the J end lost 5 bases, and 7 bases lay between the germline ends. CDR3 length: 12 amino acids.

V is TRBV27 and J is TRBJ2-7; D ambiguous. CDR3 length: 13 amino acids. Germline V lookup: CDR1 MNHEY, CDR2 SMNVEV (reference sequence). Trimming pared 2 bases from V and 3 bases from J, leaving 8 bases between. DNA for the CDR3: TGTGCCAGCAGTTTAAGTTCCCACTACGAGCAGTACTTC. As protein: CASSLSSHYEQYF.

The chain uses TRBV19 and TRBJ1-1; 9 nucleotides line up with TRBD1. V trimming: 5 bases; J trimming: 1 base; junction bases outside the gene matches: 5. CDR1 LNHDA and CDR2 SQIVND come from the germline V gene (reference sequence). The CDR3 consists of 15 residues. The CDR3 reads CASSLRTGANTEAFF. The CDR3 nucleotides are TGTGCCAGTAGTCTCCGGACAGGGGCGAACACTGAAGCTTTCTTT.

This chain uses TRBV5-1 with TRBJ1-1; D is undetermined. V shed 0 bases and J shed 8 bases, with 5 bases lying between them. The germline gives CDR1 SGHRS, CDR2 YFSETQ. The CDR3 spans 11 residues. The CDR3 DNA follows: TGCGCCAGCAGCTTGGGACAAGAAGCTTTCTTT. The encoded protein is CASSLGQEAFF.

J is TRBJ1-2 and V is TRBV4-1; D is ambiguous. CDR1 is MGHRA, CDR2 YSYEKL, per germline. The CDR3 loop spans 17 amino acids. Trimming took 3 bases from V and 8 from J, leaving 25 bases between them. CDR3 DNA sequence: TGCGCCAGCAGCCACCTACCGCACTCGGACGTATTGGCGGGCTACACCTTC. Its translation is CASSHLPHSDVLAGYTF.

The chain employs TRBV7-6 and TRBJ2-2; 12 nucleotides agree with TRBD2. Germline CDR1 reads SGHVS; CDR2 reads FNYEAQ. Trimming at V came to 3 bases and at J to 6 bases, leaving 2 bases not matched to a gene. The CDR3 extends over 15 amino acids. CDR3 region: CASSFSSGGAGELFF. CDR3 nucleotide sequence: TGTGCCAGCAGCTTTTCTAGCGGGGGGGCCGGGGAGCTGTTTTTT.

This chain connects TRBV2 to TRBJ2-3, with D perhaps being TRBD1 or TRBD2 (5 bases each). Germline V CDR1 and CDR2: SNHLY, FYNNEI. Between the trimmed V and J ends, which lost 1 base and 2 bases, there was a span of 16 bases. The CDR3 is made up of 17 amino acids. The CDR3 DNA reads TGTGCCAGCAGTGAAGGGCAGGGCACTCTAGCCACAGATACGCAGTATTTT. Amino acid sequence: CASSEGQGTLATDTQYF.

The chain links TRBV6-5 to TRBJ2-5; 7 positions agree with TRBD2. With 4 bases clipped from V and 7 bases from J, the junction kept 9 bases outside the gene matches. CDR3 length equals 14 residues. Germline CDR1 is MNHEY and CDR2 is SVGAGI. This CDR3 reads CASSLIREARTQYF. CDR3 sequence (DNA): TGTGCCAGCAGTTTAATTCGGGAGGCAAGGACCCAGTACTTC.

This sequence joins TRBV5-6 and TRBJ1-1; D not certain. The CDR3 loop spans 14 amino acids. CDR1 SGHDT and CDR2 YYEEEE come from the germline V gene. Between the trimmed V and J ends, which lost 0 bases and 7 bases, there was a span of 13 bases. The CDR3 region is CASSLESRTSEAFF. CDR3 coding DNA: TGTGCCAGCAGCTTGGAGTCCAGAACAAGTGAAGCTTTCTTT.